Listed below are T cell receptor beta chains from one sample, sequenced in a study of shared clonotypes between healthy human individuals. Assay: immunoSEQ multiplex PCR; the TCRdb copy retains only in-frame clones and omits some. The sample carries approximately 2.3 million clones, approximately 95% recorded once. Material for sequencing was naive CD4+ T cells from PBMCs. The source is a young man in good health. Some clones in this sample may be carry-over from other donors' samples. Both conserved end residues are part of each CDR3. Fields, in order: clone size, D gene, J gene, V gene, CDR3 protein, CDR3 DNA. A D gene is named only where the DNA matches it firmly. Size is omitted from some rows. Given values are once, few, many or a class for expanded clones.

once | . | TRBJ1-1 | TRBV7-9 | CASSLGPVFLGSTEAFF | TGTGCCAGCAGCTTAGGGCCAGTATTTTTGGGATCGACTGAAGCTTTCTTT
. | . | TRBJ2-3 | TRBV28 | CASRGPADTQYF | TGTGCCAGCCGGGGACCAGCAGATACGCAGTATTTT
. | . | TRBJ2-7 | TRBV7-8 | CASSFRRDTLYEQYF | TGTGCCAGCAGCTTCCGCCGGGACACACTCTACGAGCAGTACTTC
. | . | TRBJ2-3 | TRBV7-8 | CASSLGGLDTQYF | TGTGCCAGCAGCTTGGGGGGTTTGGATACGCAGTATTTT
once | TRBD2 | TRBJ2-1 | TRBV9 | CASSSSGAPTYNEQFF | TGTGCCAGCTCCTCTAGCGGGGCGCCAACCTACAATGAGCAGTTCTTC
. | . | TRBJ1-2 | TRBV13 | CASSLVVRAGGGYTF | TGTGCCAGCAGCTTAGTTGTGAGGGCGGGCGGGGGCTACACCTTC
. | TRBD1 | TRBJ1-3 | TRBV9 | CASSVDGQGARGNTIYF | TGTGCCAGCAGCGTAGACGGACAGGGGGCGCGTGGAAACACCATATATTTT
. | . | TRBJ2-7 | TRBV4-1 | CASSPKGGDTYEQYF | TGCGCCAGCTCCCCTAAGGGGGGTGATACCTACGAGCAGTACTTC
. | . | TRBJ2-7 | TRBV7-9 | CASSPPDSYEQYF | TGTGCCAGCAGCCCACCGGACTCCTACGAGCAGTACTTC
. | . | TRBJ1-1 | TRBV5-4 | CASSFGQRGAGRAFF | TGTGCCAGCAGCTTTGGCCAGAGGGGGGCGGGCAGGGCTTTCTTT
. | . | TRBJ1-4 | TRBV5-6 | CASSSNFATNEKLFF | TGTGCCAGCAGCTCCAACTTTGCAACTAATGAAAAACTGTTTTTT
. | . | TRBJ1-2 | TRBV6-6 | CASSYAQDRSYGYTF | TGTGCCAGCAGTTACGCCCAGGACCGGAGCTATGGCTACACCTTC
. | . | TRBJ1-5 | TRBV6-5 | CASHKGGVNQPQHF | TGTGCCAGCCATAAGGGAGGAGTGAATCAGCCCCAGCATTTT
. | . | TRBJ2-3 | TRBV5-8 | CASSLAGRTDTQYF | TGTGCCAGCAGCTTGGCCGGCCGCACAGATACGCAGTATTTT
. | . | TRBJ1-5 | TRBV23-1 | CASRRGRSNQPQHF | TGCGCCAGCAGGCGCGGACGGAGCAATCAGCCCCAGCATTTT
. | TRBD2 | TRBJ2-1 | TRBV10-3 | CAISESARGTSGSYEQFF | TGTGCCATCAGTGAGTCAGCAAGGGGGACTAGCGGGAGCTATGAGCAGTTCTTC
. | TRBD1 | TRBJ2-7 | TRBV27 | CASSSRDRGGEQYF | TGTGCCAGCAGTAGCCGGGACAGGGGCGGCGAGCAGTACTTC
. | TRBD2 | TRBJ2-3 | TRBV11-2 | CASSLAGGSDTQYF | TGTGCCAGCAGCTTAGCGGGAGGGTCGGATACGCAGTATTTT
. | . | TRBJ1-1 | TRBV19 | CASSLRYTEAFF | TGTGCCAGTAGTCTTAGGTACACTGAAGCTTTCTTT
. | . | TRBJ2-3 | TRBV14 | CASSQGQGSTDTQYF | TGTGCCAGCAGCCAAGGGCAGGGAAGCACAGATACGCAGTATTTT
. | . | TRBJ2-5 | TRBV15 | CATSTRETQYF | TGTGCCACCAGCACACGAGAGACCCAGTACTTC
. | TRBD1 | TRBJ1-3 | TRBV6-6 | CASTPQGSSGNTIYF | TGTGCCAGCACGCCACAGGGGAGCTCTGGAAACACCATATATTTT
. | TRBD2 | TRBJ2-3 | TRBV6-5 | CASSSFSGGSTDTQYF | TGTGCCAGCAGTTCCTTTAGCGGGGGAAGCACAGATACGCAGTATTTT
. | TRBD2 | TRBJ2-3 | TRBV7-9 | CASSLGLADSTDTQYF | TGTGCCAGCAGCTTAGGACTAGCGGATAGCACAGATACGCAGTATTTT
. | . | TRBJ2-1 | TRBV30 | CAWRQLVYNEQFF | TGTGCCTGGAGACAGCTAGTCTACAATGAGCAGTTCTTC
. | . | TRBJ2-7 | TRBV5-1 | CASGPGTVAEQYF | TGCGCCAGCGGGCCTGGGACTGTCGCCGAGCAGTACTTC
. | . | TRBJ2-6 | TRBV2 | CASTRPGEGGPGANVLTF | TGTGCCAGCACCCGGCCTGGAGAGGGCGGTCCTGGGGCCAACGTCCTGACTTTC
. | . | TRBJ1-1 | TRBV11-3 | CASSFQKTTEAFF | TGTGCCAGCAGCTTCCAGAAAACCACTGAAGCTTTCTTT
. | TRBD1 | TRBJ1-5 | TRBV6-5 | CASSYGQGNQPQHF | TGTGCCAGCAGTTACGGACAGGGGAATCAGCCCCAGCATTTT
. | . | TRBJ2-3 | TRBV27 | CASRRTGTDTQYF | TGTGCCAGTAGAAGGACAGGCACAGATACGCAGTATTTT
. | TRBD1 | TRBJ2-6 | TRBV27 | CASRPPPGQSTGSSGANVLTF | TGTGCCAGCAGGCCCCCCCCGGGACAGTCAACCGGGTCTTCTGGGGCCAACGTCCTGACTTTC
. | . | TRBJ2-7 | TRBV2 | CATSLGPYEQYF | TGTGCCACGTCACTGGGGCCCTACGAGCAGTACTTC
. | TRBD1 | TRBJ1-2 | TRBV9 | CASSVPGTADGYTF | TGTGCCAGCAGCGTACCCGGGACAGCGGATGGCTACACCTTC
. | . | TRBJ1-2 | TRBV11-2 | CASSLARGWGYGYTF | TGTGCCAGCAGCTTAGCAAGGGGATGGGGCTATGGCTACACCTTC
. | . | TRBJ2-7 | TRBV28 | CASTEGRRLDYEQYF | TGTGCCAGCACCGAGGGGAGGCGGCTCGACTACGAGCAGTACTTC
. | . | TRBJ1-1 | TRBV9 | CASSVVGVNTEAFF | TGTGCCAGCAGCGTAGTGGGGGTGAACACTGAAGCTTTCTTT
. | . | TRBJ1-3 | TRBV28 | CASLGFTGNTIYF | TGTGCCAGTTTGGGGTTTACTGGAAACACCATATATTTT
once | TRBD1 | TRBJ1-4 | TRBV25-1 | CASTNNRGNEKLFF | TGTGCCAGCACTAATAACAGGGGAAATGAAAAACTGTTTTTT
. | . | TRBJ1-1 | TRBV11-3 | CASSLGENTEAFF | TGTGCCAGCAGCCTTGGTGAGAACACTGAAGCTTTCTTT
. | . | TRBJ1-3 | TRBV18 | CASSPSSLSPSGNTIYF | TGTGCCAGCTCACCATCCTCACTGTCACCCTCTGGAAACACCATATATTTT
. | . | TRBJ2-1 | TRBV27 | CASSLSGGDEQFF | TGTGCCAGCAGTTTATCAGGGGGTGATGAGCAGTTCTTC
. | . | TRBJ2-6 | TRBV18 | CASSPQGAYSGANVLTF | TGTGCCAGCTCACCACAAGGGGCTTACTCTGGGGCCAACGTCCTGACTTTC
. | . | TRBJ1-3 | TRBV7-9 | CASSLDQRLSGNTIYF | TGTGCCAGCAGCTTAGATCAGAGGCTCTCTGGAAACACCATATATTTT
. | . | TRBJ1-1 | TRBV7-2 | CASSFYWGNTEAFF | TGTGCCAGCAGCTTTTATTGGGGGAACACTGAAGCTTTCTTT